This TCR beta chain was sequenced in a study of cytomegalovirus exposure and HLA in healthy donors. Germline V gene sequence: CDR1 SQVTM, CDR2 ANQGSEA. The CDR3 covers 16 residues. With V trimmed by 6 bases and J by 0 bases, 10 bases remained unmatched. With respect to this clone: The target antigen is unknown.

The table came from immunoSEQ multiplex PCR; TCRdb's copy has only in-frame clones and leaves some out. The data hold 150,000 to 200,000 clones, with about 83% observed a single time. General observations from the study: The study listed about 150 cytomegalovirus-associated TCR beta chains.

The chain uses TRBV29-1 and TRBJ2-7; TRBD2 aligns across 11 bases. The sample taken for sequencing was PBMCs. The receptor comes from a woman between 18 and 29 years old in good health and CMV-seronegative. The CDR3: CSVELTSGRVSYEQYF. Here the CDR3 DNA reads TGCAGCGTCGAGCTAACTAGCGGGAGAGTCTCCTACGAGCAGTACTTC.